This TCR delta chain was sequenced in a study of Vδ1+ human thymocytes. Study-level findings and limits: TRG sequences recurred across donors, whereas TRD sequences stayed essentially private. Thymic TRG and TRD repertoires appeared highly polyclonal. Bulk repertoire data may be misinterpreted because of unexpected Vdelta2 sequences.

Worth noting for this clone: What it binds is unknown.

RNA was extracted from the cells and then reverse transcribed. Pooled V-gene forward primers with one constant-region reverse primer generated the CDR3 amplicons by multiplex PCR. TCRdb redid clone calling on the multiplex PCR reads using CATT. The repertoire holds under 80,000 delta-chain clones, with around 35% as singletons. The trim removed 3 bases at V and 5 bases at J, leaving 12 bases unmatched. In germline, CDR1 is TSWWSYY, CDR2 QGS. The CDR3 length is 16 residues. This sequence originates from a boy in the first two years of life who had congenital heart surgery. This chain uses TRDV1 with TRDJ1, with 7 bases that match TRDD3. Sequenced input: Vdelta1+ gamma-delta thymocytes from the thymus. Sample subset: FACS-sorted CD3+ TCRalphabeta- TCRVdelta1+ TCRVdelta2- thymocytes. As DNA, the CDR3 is TGTGCTCTTGGGGACCGTGTCTGTGGGATACAGGATAAACTCATCTTT. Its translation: CALGDRVCGIQDKLIF.